The 28 T cell receptor beta chains in this list originate from one sample, sequenced in a study of PD-1 blockade in classical Hodgkin lymphoma. Measured with immunoSEQ multiplex PCR; TCRdb has only the in-frame clones, and not every one. This table has 100,000 to 120,000 clones, nearly 90% appearing once. Brentuximab vedotin exposure varied among the patients, all of whom had relapsed after autologous stem cell transplantation. Sequenced here: peripheral blood mononuclear cells (PBMCs), sampled before the second cycle of nivolumab. These receptors were obtained from a human donor with classical Hodgkin lymphoma.

The chain couples TRBV6-6 to TRBJ2-2; 9 nucleotides align to TRBD1. The germline CDR1 and CDR2 sequences are MNHNY and SVGAGI (reference sequence). The CDR3 contains 16 residues. J was trimmed by 5 bases and V by 5 bases; bases with no gene match: 9. CDR3 in amino acids: CASSRGQGRRTGELFF. The DNA of the CDR3 is TGTGCCAGCAGTCGCGGACAGGGGCGCCGGACCGGGGAGCTGTTTTTT.

V usage is TRBV28 and J usage is TRBJ1-2; D call uncertain. The CDR3 runs to 13 residues. Trimming shortened V by 6 bases and J by 4 bases, and 12 bases separated the two germline ends. Germline V gene data show CDR1 as MDHEN and CDR2 as SYDVKM. CDR3 residues: CASSTDGFYGYTF. The CDR3 region has the DNA TGTGCCAGCAGCACCGACGGATTCTATGGCTACACCTTC.

The CDR3 here is CASRVDKNTEAFF. The DNA for the CDR3 is TGTGCCAGCAGAGTAGACAAGAACACTGAAGCTTTCTTT. The chain combines TRBV6-1 with TRBJ1-1; D not certain. Germline CDR1 reads MNHNS; CDR2 reads SASEGT. This CDR3 spans 13 amino acids. V dropped 6 bases and J dropped 1 base, with 9 bases sitting between them.

The genes are TRBV4-1 and TRBJ1-5, with 10 bases identical to TRBD1. Germline V gene lookup returns CDR1 MGHRA and CDR2 YSYEKL. V was pared by 3 bases and J by 1 base, with 3 bases of the junction left unmatched. This CDR3 is 16 amino acids long. CDR3 sequence: CASSHDRGPSNQPQHF. For the CDR3, the DNA is TGCGCCAGCAGCCACGACAGGGGGCCAAGCAATCAGCCCCAGCATTTT.

The chain has TRBV28 and TRBJ1-2; 7 nucleotides match TRBD1. The CDR3 is 16 amino acids. Trimming took 7 bases from V and 4 from J; bases not matched to a gene: 15. In germline, CDR1 is MDHEN, CDR2 SYDVKM. CDR3 protein: CASIAKGARVPYGYTF. Written as DNA, the CDR3 is TGTGCCAGCATAGCAAAGGGGGCGCGAGTTCCCTATGGCTACACCTTC.

This clone was seen once. The V call is TRBV10-2, the J call TRBJ1-5, with D unclear. Germline CDR1 WSHSY, CDR2 SAAADI. This CDR3 spans 12 amino acids. The V end was cut by 3 bases, the J end by 6 bases, with 6 bases between. This CDR3 reads CASSDLGQPQHF. The DNA for the CDR3 is TGCGCCAGCAGTGATTTGGGTCAGCCCCAGCATTTT.

The rearrangement links TRBV29-1 to TRBJ1-5; D unresolved. V gave up 3 bases and J gave up 3 bases, with 9 bases separating them. CDR1 and CDR2 from the germline V gene are SQVTM and ANQGSEA. The CDR3 sequence is 13 residues long. CDR3 loop: CSVESGYNQPQHF. CDR3 in DNA: TGCAGCGTTGAGTCCGGGTACAATCAGCCCCAGCATTTT.

The V call is TRBV19, the J call TRBJ2-5; D is perhaps TRBD2 (6 bases). Trimming took 3 bases from V and 2 from J, leaving 10 bases between them. The CDR3 has 14 amino acids. CDR1 and CDR2 from the germline V gene are LNHDA and SQIVND (reference sequence). The CDR3 reads CASSIMGGQETQYF. Here the CDR3 DNA reads TGTGCCAGTAGTATCATGGGGGGTCAAGAGACCCAGTACTTC.

The chain is built from TRBV7-9 and TRBJ1-3, with D perhaps TRBD1 (5 bases). The CDR3 loop spans 15 amino acids. V lost 5 bases and J 2 bases, leaving 13 bases between the germline ends. CDR1 and CDR2 from the germline V gene are SEHNR and FQNEAQ (reference sequence). CDR3 coding DNA: TGTGCCAGCAGCCCCGCGGGGCTACCTGGAAACACCATATATTTT. Amino acids: CASSPAGLPGNTIYF.

The chain links TRBV27 to TRBJ2-7, with D possibly TRBD1 on 6 matching bases. V gave up 9 bases and J gave up 3 bases, with 15 bases separating them. Per germline, CDR1 MNHEY and CDR2 SMNVEV (reference sequence). CDR3 length: 13 residues. The CDR3 here is CARGQSFFYEQYF. The CDR3 bases are TGTGCCAGAGGACAGTCCTTCTTCTACGAGCAGTACTTC.

This clone came up once. CDR3 amino acids: CASSLEGVSYEQYF. Written as DNA, the CDR3 is TGTGCCAGCAGCTTGGAGGGAGTATCCTACGAGCAGTACTTC. The J gene is TRBJ2-7, the V gene TRBV5-8, with a weak D call TRBD2 (5 bases). This CDR3 contains 14 residues. The V gene's germline CDR1 is SGHTS and CDR2 YDEGEE. V was clipped by 0 bases and J by 1 base, with 8 bases between them.

The rearrangement links TRBV28 to TRBJ1-5; no clear D. Trimming removed 5 bases at V and 0 bases at J, with 14 bases between. CDR1 is MDHEN and CDR2 is SYDVKM in the germline V gene. The CDR3 extends over 16 amino acids. CDR3: CASSRDWAHSNQPQHF. The CDR3 bases are TGTGCCAGCAGTCGTGATTGGGCCCATAGCAATCAGCCCCAGCATTTT.

V gene TRBV5-1 combines with J gene TRBJ1-3; 9 bases fit TRBD1. The CDR3 loop spans 18 amino acids. Germline CDR1 reads SGHRS; CDR2 reads YFSETQ. The junction had 10 bases not matched to a gene; V was cut back by 3 bases and J by 0 bases. The CDR3 region is CASSSYGTGTPSGNTIYF. For the CDR3, the DNA is TGCGCCAGCAGCTCCTACGGGACAGGGACCCCCTCTGGAAACACCATATATTTT.

This clone came up once. The chain combines TRBV7-6 with TRBJ2-2, with TRBD2 identical over 8 bases. V dropped 5 bases and J dropped 1; count of bases not matched to a gene: 6. This CDR3 spans 16 amino acids. CDR1 is SGHVS, CDR2 FNYEAQ, per germline. Here the CDR3 reads CASSTKTSVNTGELFF. In DNA form, the CDR3 reads TGTGCCAGCAGCACCAAGACTAGCGTGAACACCGGGGAGCTGTTTTTT.

CDR3 amino acids: CASSQDRVPSETQYF. For the CDR3, the DNA is TGTGCCAGCAGCCAAGATCGGGTGCCATCGGAGACCCAGTACTTC. The rearrangement uses TRBV4-2 and TRBJ2-5; the D is unclear. The CDR3 covers 15 residues. V dropped 0 bases and J dropped 5 bases, with 13 bases sitting between them. The V gene's germline CDR1 is LGHNA and CDR2 YNFKEQ.

Concerning this clone itself: This CDR3 is missing its conserved last phenylalanine or tryptophan, likely due to a read error. The limits of the CDR3 on the DNA are not certain, so only TCRdb's listed CDR3 is given. The rearrangement links TRBV6-1 to TRBJ1-2; the D call TRBD1 from the table was never checked on the DNA. From its first to its last residue, the CDR3 has 11 amino acids. Germline V lookup: CDR1 MNHNS, CDR2 SASEGT. CDR3 loop: CASSEFLETGI.

V and J are TRBV6-5 and TRBJ2-1, with 7 nucleotides matching TRBD1. V shed 0 bases, J shed 9 bases, and the junction held 2 bases outside the gene matches. Germline V lookup: CDR1 MNHEY, CDR2 SVGAGI. The CDR3 totals 13 residues. This chain's CDR3 is CASSYSRGREQFF. CDR3 in DNA: TGTGCCAGCAGTTACTCGAGGGGGCGTGAGCAGTTCTTC.

This clone came up a few times. V and J are TRBV5-6 and TRBJ2-3; D unclear. Germline V lookup: CDR1 SGHDT, CDR2 YYEEEE. The V and J ends lost 0 bases and 2 bases respectively, with 10 bases between them. This CDR3 has 15 amino acids. The CDR3 DNA follows: TGTGCCAGCAGCTTGGCCCCGGGCCACACAGATACGCAGTATTTT. Translating gives CASSLAPGHTDTQYF.

The rearrangement links TRBV4-1 to TRBJ2-1; possibly TRBD2 for D (5 bases). V was shortened by 2 bases and J by 0 bases, with 17 bases between the two germline ends. Germline V lookup: CDR1 MGHRA, CDR2 YSYEKL. This CDR3 comprises 18 residues. The CDR3 DNA reads TGCGCCAGCAGCCAACCTTTCTCGAGGCGGGCCTCCTACAATGAGCAGTTCTTC. Translating it yields CASSQPFSRRASYNEQFF.

J is TRBJ2-7 and V is TRBV28; D tentatively fits TRBD1 or TRBD2 (5 bases each). The V end was cut by 8 bases, the J end by 5 bases, with 19 bases between. Germline CDR1 MDHEN, CDR2 SYDVKM. CDR3 length equals 14 residues. CDR3 DNA sequence: TGTGCCAGCGGATCCGGGTTGGGGGTCAACGAGCAGTACTTC. Its translation is CASGSGLGVNEQYF.

This rearrangement joins TRBV7-2 to TRBJ2-1, with TRBD2 matching over 13 bases. CDR1 and CDR2 from the germline V gene are SGHTA and FQGNSA. This CDR3 region has 16 residues. The V gene end was trimmed by 7 bases and the J gene end by 7 bases; junction bases not matched to a gene: 10. CDR3 nucleotide sequence: TGTGCCAGCACGTCGATACCGGGACTAGCGGGAAATGAGCAGTTCTTC. Protein product: CASTSIPGLAGNEQFF.

The gene calls are TRBV6-5 and TRBJ2-7, with 10 bases identical to TRBD2. Germline V gene sequence: CDR1 MNHEY, CDR2 SVGAGI. The CDR3 has 15 amino acids. J gave up 3 bases and V 6 bases, and 8 bases lay outside the gene matches. CDR3 amino acids: CASSPPSGRVYEQYF. The DNA of the CDR3 is TGTGCCAGCAGCCCACCTAGCGGGAGAGTCTACGAGCAGTACTTC.

This clone was observed a few times. The chain carries TRBV7-9 and TRBJ2-7; TRBD1 matches at 10 bases. The germline CDR1 and CDR2 sequences are SEHNR and FQNEAQ (reference sequence). This CDR3 spans 13 amino acids. V lost 5 bases and J lost 4; bases outside the gene matches: 2. CDR3 DNA: TGTGCCAGCAGCGACAGGGGGCCTTACGAGCAGTACTTC. This encodes CASSDRGPYEQYF.

There are a few counts of this clone. The rearrangement uses TRBV10-3 and TRBJ2-3, with D perhaps TRBD1 (6 bases). V was cut by 5 bases and J by 0 bases, with 15 bases left in between. The CDR3 is 16 residues long. Germline CDR1 reads ENHRY; CDR2 reads SYGVKD. DNA for the CDR3: TGTGCCATCAGTCAATCCTCAGGGGTTAGCACAGATACGCAGTATTTT. Protein sequence: CAISQSSGVSTDTQYF.

The CDR3 bases are TGTGCCAGCAGCCCAGGGGACAGGGGCCTTAATGAAAAACTGTTTTTT. It translates to CASSPGDRGLNEKLFF. The chain employs TRBV7-2 and TRBJ1-4, with 10 bases identical to TRBD1. Germline V CDR1 and CDR2: SGHTA, FQGNSA. CDR3 length: 16 residues. V gave up 5 bases and J gave up 4 bases; unmatched junction bases: 7.

The gene calls are TRBV5-1 and TRBJ2-1; D may correspond to TRBD1 or TRBD2 (5 bases each). This CDR3 has 14 amino acids. Trimming removed 4 bases at V and 6 bases at J, with 14 bases between. The germline CDR1 and CDR2 sequences are SGHRS and YFSETQ. CDR3 bases: TGCGCCAGCAGCGGGACGGAGAGAAGCAATGAGCAGTTCTTC. Its protein is CASSGTERSNEQFF. Together with reference TRBV5-1 and TRBJ2-1, the CDR3 gives the full variable domain: KAGVTQTPRYLIKTRGQQVTLSCSPISGHRSVSWYQQTPGQGLQFLFEYFSETQRNKGNFPGRFSGRQFSNSRSEMNVSTLELGDSALYLCASSGTERSNEQFFGPGTRLTVL.

V usage is TRBV6-5 and J usage is TRBJ2-7; D might be TRBD2 (5 bases). Trimming left V 4 bases short and J 4 bases short, with 11 bases between. Germline loops: CDR1 MNHEY, CDR2 SVGAGI. The CDR3 loop spans 13 amino acids. The CDR3 DNA follows: TGTGCCAGCAGTTCGAGGGCAGAGTACGAGCAGTACTTC. It codes for CASSSRAEYEQYF.

The chain combines TRBV30 with TRBJ2-2; 9 nucleotides align to TRBD1. V was pared by 7 bases and J by 3 bases, with 9 bases of the junction left unmatched. This CDR3 has 15 residues. Germline assignment: CDR1 GTSNPN and CDR2 SVGIG (reference sequence). The CDR3, as DNA: TGTGCCTCCGCCATAGGGACAGGGTACACCGGGGAGCTGTTTTTT. This codes for CASAIGTGYTGELFF.